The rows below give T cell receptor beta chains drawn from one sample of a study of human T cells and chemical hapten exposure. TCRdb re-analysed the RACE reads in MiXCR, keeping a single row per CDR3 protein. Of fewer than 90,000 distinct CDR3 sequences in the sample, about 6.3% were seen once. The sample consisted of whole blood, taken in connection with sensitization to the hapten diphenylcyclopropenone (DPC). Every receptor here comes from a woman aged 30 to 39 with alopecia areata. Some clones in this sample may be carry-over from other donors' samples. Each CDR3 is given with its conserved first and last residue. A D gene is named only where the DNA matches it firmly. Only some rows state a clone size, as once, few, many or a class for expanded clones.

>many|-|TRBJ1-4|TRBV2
CASREGGGNEKLFF
TGTGCCAGCAGGGAAGGAGGGGGGAACGAAAAACTGTTTTTT
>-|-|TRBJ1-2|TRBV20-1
CSATPGRGGGGYTF
TGCAGTGCTACCCCGGGGCGGGGTGGAGGTGGCTACACCTTC
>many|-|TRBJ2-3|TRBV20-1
CSARDITSPFTDTQYF
TGCAGTGCTAGAGATATTACTAGTCCTTTCACAGATACGCAGTATTTT
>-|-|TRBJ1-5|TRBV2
CASSEGAHSNQPQHF
TGTGCCAGCAGTGAAGGGGCCCATAGCAATCAGCCCCAGCATTTT
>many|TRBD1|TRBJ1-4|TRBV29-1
CSAEGAAEKGKLFF
TGCAGCGCCGAGGGGGCGGCGGAGAAAGGAAAACTGTTTTTT
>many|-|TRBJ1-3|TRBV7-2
CASSSGQPGNTIYF
TGTGCCAGCAGCTCCGGCCAGCCAGGAAACACCATATATTTT
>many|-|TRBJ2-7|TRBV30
CAWSEANEQYF
TGTGCCTGGAGTGAGGCGAACGAGCAGTACTTC
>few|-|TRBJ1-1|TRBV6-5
CASSLSWQNTEAFF
TGTGCCAGCAGTCTCTCCTGGCAGAACACTGAAGCTTTCTTT
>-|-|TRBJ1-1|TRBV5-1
CASSLAGVAGTEAFF
TGCGCCAGCAGCTTGGCAGGGGTCGCGGGCACTGAAGCTTTCTTT
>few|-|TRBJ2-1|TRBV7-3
CASSLEGQGKDEQFF
TGTGCCAGCAGCTTAGAGGGGCAGGGTAAGGATGAGCAGTTCTTC
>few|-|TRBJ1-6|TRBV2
CASSGTGSGHF
TGTGCCAGCAGTGGTACTGGGTCTGGCCACTTT
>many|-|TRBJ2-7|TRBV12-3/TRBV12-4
CASSLSSGSYEQYF
TGTGCCAGCAGTTTAAGTTCGGGGTCCTACGAGCAGTACTTC
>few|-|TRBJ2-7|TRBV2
CASSPHRWARGVNEQYF
TGTGCCAGCAGTCCCCATCGGTGGGCCAGGGGGGTCAACGAGCAGTACTTC
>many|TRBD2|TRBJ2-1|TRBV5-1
CASSLGLAGLGTYNEQFF
TGCGCCAGCAGCTTGGGCCTAGCGGGGTTGGGTACCTACAATGAGCAGTTCTTC
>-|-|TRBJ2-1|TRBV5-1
CASSSGAGEYNEQFF
TGCGCCAGCAGCTCAGGGGCGGGGGAGTACAATGAGCAGTTCTTC
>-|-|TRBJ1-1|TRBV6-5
CASSYSIIRDGNTEAFF
TGTGCCAGCAGTTACTCTATAATCCGGGACGGGAACACTGAAGCTTTCTTT
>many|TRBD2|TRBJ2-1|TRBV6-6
CASSYRRGGVDEQFF
TGTGCCAGCAGTTACAGGCGGGGGGGCGTCGATGAGCAGTTCTTC
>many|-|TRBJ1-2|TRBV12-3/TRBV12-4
CASSHSNRPTYGYTF
TGTGCCAGCAGCCACAGTAACAGGCCAACCTATGGCTACACCTTC
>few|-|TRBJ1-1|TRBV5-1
CASRAWGYTEAFF
TGCGCCAGCAGGGCGTGGGGCTACACTGAAGCTTTCTTT
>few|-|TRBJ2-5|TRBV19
CASSFTVQETQYF
TGTGCCAGTAGTTTTACAGTCCAAGAGACCCAGTACTTC
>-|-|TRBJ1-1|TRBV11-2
CASSLVAGSTEAFF
TGTGCCAGCAGCTTAGTGGCGGGTTCTACTGAAGCTTTCTTT
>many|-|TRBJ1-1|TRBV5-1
CASSFGGKVGTEAFF
TGCGCCAGCAGCTTTGGGGGGAAAGTCGGCACTGAAGCTTTCTTT
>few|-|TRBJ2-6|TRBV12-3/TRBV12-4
CASTPLFGAGANVLTF
TGTGCCAGCACCCCTCTTTTCGGGGCTGGGGCCAACGTCCTGACTTTC
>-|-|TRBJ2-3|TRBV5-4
CASSLPRSGSSTDTQYF
TGTGCCAGCAGCTTGCCCAGATCCGGGTCTAGCACAGATACGCAGTATTTT
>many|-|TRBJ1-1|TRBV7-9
CASSLWPMKNTEAFF
TGTGCCAGCAGCTTATGGCCGATGAAAAACACTGAAGCTTTCTTT
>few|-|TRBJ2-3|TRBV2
CASSLGFRDTQYF
TGTGCCAGCAGTCTGGGTTTTAGAGATACGCAGTATTTT
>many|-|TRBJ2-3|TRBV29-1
CSVGVMTTAQYF
TGCAGCGTCGGGGTGATGACTACGGCGCAGTATTTT
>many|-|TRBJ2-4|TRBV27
CASSLEGTSKNIQYF
TGTGCCAGCAGTTTAGAAGGGACATCCAAAAACATTCAGTACTTC
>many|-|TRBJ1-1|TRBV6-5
CASSSPGRSTEAFF
TGTGCCAGCAGTTCCCCGGGGCGGAGCACTGAAGCTTTCTTT
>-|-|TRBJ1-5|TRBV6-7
CASLAGFRRRQPQHF
TGTGCCAGCTTGGCCGGATTCAGGAGGCGTCAGCCCCAGCATTTT
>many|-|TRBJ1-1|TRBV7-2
CASSPPGANTEAFF
TGTGCCAGCAGCCCCCCCGGCGCAAACACTGAAGCTTTCTTT
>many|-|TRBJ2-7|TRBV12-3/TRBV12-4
CASSLVPGSYEQYF
TGTGCCAGCAGTTTAGTACCCGGCTCCTACGAGCAGTACTTC
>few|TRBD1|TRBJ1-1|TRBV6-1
CASRQGGEAFF
TGTGCCAGCAGACAGGGGGGTGAAGCTTTCTTT
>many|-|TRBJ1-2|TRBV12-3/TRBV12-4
CASSLTQYGYTF
TGTGCCAGCAGTTTAACCCAATATGGCTACACCTTC
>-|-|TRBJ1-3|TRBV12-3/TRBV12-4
CASSADRSSGNTIYF
TGTGCCAGCAGTGCCGACAGAAGCTCTGGAAACACCATATATTTT
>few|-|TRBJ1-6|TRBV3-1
CASVQGTYNSPLHF
TGTGCCAGCGTTCAGGGGACCTATAATTCACCCCTCCACTTT
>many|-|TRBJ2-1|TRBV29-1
CSVEGSGSSYNEQFF
TGCAGCGTGGAGGGTTCAGGGAGCTCCTACAATGAGCAGTTCTTC
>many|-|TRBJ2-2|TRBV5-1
CASSLQGNTGELFF
TGCGCCAGCAGCTTGCAGGGGAACACCGGGGAGCTGTTTTTT
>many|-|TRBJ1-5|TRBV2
CASSEGGYSNQPQHF
TGTGCCAGCAGTGAAGGAGGATATAGCAATCAGCCCCAGCATTTT
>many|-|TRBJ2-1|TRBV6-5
CASSQPGEQFF
TGTGCCAGCAGTCAGCCGGGGGAGCAGTTCTTC
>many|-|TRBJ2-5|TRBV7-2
CASSLNQGQETQYF
TGTGCCAGCAGCTTAAACCAGGGCCAAGAGACCCAGTACTTC
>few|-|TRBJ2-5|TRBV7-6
CASSNYDQETQYF
TGTGCCAGCAGCAACTACGACCAAGAGACCCAGTACTTC
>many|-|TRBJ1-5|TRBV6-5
CASGPSTRGNQPQHF
TGTGCCAGCGGACCCTCGACGAGGGGCAATCAGCCCCAGCATTTT
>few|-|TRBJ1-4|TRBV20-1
CSARDRGGGEKLFF
TGCAGTGCTAGAGATCGAGGGGGTGGAGAAAAACTGTTTTTT
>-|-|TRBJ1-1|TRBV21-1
CASSPWAGRDLECTEAFF
TGTGCCAGCAGCCCCTGGGCAGGGAGGGATCTTGAGTGTACTGAAGCTTTCTTT
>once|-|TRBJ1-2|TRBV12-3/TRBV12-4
CASSAGQPCYTF
TGTGCCAGCAGCGCGGGACAACCTTGCTACACCTTC
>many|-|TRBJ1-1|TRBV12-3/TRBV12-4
CASTLLDIPEAFF
TGTGCCAGCACCTTGTTGGACATCCCCGAAGCTTTCTTT
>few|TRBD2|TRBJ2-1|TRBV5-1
CASSLETSGGFQGEQFF
TGCGCCAGCAGCCTCGAGACTAGCGGGGGGTTCCAGGGTGAGCAGTTCTTC